This T cell receptor beta chain stems from a study of OX40 agonist ivuxolimab in advanced cancers. Overall study context: Patients received the agonistic anti-OX40 (CD134) antibody ivuxolimab. Among those enrolled, mean age was around 60 years (range about 23 to 79) and less than 90% were male.

Only in-frame clones appear in the TCRdb table, and some are missing; sequencing was by immunoSEQ multiplex PCR. The table has about 48,000 clones, approximately 83% seen once; the top ten hold approximately 1.2%. Peripheral blood came from all dose cohorts at three timepoints. The CDR3 has 15 residues. Germline assignment: CDR1 SGHRS and CDR2 YFSETQ. Trimming pared 2 bases from V and 3 bases from J, leaving 14 bases between. Sequenced material: CD4+ or CD8+ T cells sorted from blood, taken in a trial of the OX40 agonist ivuxolimab. This chain joins TRBV5-1 and TRBJ2-5; maybe TRBD2 (5 bases). The clonotype comes from an adult with an advanced solid tumor such as melanoma, head and neck, liver or kidney cancer. Here the CDR3 reads CASSFQSPEEETQYF. For the CDR3, the DNA is TGCGCCAGCAGCTTTCAAAGCCCGGAGGAAGAGACCCAGTACTTC.